Sequencing of this T cell receptor beta chain was carried out in a study of shared clonotypes between healthy human individuals. General study findings and limits: Across a handful of donors, naive CD4 shared around 5.3%, naive CD8 more than 3%, memory CD4 roughly 2.1%, memory CD8 0.4% to 0.5%. Among the subsets, naive ones generally showed larger estimated richness than memory ones.

Comment on this clone: Its specificity is unknown.

Each sorted subset replicate got 200 ng genomic DNA, around 29,000 genomes. Clones were sequenced by immunoSEQ multiplex PCR, and TCRdb holds only the in-frame ones, with some missing. The sample records approximately 2.1 million clones, approximately 93% being singletons. This receptor was taken from a young man in good health. Some clones in this sample may be carry-over from other donors' samples. Sequenced: naive CD4+ T cells from PBMCs. Subset meaning: CD45RA+ positively selected.

In DNA form, the CDR3 reads TGCGCCAGCAGATCTCCGGGACAGGGTGGAGAGCAGTACTTC. Encoded protein: CASRSPGQGGEQYF. The genes are TRBV5-1 and TRBJ2-7; 9 nucleotides match TRBD1. V was pared by 5 bases and J by 7 bases, with 10 bases of the junction left unmatched. Germline CDR1 and CDR2: SGHRS and YFSETQ. The CDR3 is made up of 14 amino acids.